The 28 T cell receptor beta chains below all came from one sample that was sequenced in a study of T cell changes during pregnancy in multiple sclerosis. Using immunoSEQ multiplex PCR, the repertoire was profiled, and TCRdb retains in-frame clones only, with some absent. This table has tens of thousands of clones, around 93% appearing once. The sample was peripheral blood, taken before pregnancy. The source of these receptors is a female donor with multiple sclerosis, enrolled in a pregnancy study.

This sequence joins TRBV19 and TRBJ1-5, with 7 bases fitting TRBD1. Germline trimming cut 7 bases from V and 0 bases from J; bases unmatched to any gene: 18. This CDR3 spans 19 amino acids. CDR1 is LNHDA and CDR2 is SQIVND in the germline V gene (reference sequence). In DNA form, the CDR3 reads TGTGCCAGTATCGAGTCGTACAGGGGCGCGGGGTATAGCAATCAGCCCCAGCATTTT. It specifies CASIESYRGAGYSNQPQHF.

The chain couples TRBV6-6 to TRBJ1-1; the D gene is possibly TRBD1 (5 bases). Germline-derived CDR1 and CDR2 are MNHNY and SVGAGI (reference sequence). V shed 8 bases and J shed 4 bases, with 8 bases lying between them. The CDR3 sequence is 11 residues long. CDR3 nucleotides: TGTGCCAGCGGCGGGGGCACTGAAGCTTTCTTT. Its translation: CASGGGTEAFF.

The V and J genes are TRBV18 and TRBJ2-5; 7 bases align to TRBD2. Trimming took 3 bases from V and 1 from J; bases not matched to a gene: 5. The length of the CDR3 is 15 residues. Per the germline V gene, CDR1 is KGHSH and CDR2 is LQKENI. This chain's CDR3 is CASSPTGTTQETQYF. For the CDR3, the DNA is TGTGCCAGCTCACCGACCGGGACTACCCAAGAGACCCAGTACTTC.

The CDR3 DNA reads TGTGCCACCAGCAGACGGGCCGGAGGCACCGGGGAGCTGTTTTTT. Translated, it gives CATSRRAGGTGELFF. The chain has TRBV15 and TRBJ2-2, with D perhaps TRBD2 (5 bases). This CDR3 spans 15 amino acids. The V end was cut by 2 bases, the J end by 4 bases, with 11 bases between. The germline CDR1 and CDR2 sequences are LNHNV and YYDKDF (reference sequence).

The rearrangement uses TRBV6-4 and TRBJ2-1; 11 bases are a match to TRBD2. The CDR3 has 15 residues. Germline assignment: CDR1 MRHNA and CDR2 SNTAGT. V lost 6 bases and J lost 6; bases outside the gene matches: 7. The DNA of the CDR3 is TGTGCCAGCAGAGTGGCTAGCGGGAGGCTCAATGAGCAGTTCTTC. Translating it yields CASRVASGRLNEQFF.

The chain has TRBV19 and TRBJ2-1; D gene unclear. CDR3 length: 18 residues. Germline CDR1 and CDR2: LNHDA and SQIVND (reference sequence). Trimming took 6 bases from V and 0 from J, leaving 21 bases between them. CDR3 sequence: CASRSLLRQPSSYNEQFF. In DNA form, the CDR3 reads TGTGCCAGTAGGTCACTTTTGAGGCAACCAAGCTCCTACAATGAGCAGTTCTTC.

This clone was seen only a few times. The rearrangement uses TRBV12-5 and TRBJ1-6; the match to TRBD1 covers 11 bases. The junction had 3 bases not matched to a gene; V was cut back by 4 bases and J by 7 bases. CDR1 is LGHNT and CDR2 is FRNRAP in the germline V gene. The CDR3 extends over 15 amino acids. The CDR3 protein is CASGSGQGANSPLHF. In DNA, the CDR3 is TGTGCTAGTGGTTCCGGACAGGGGGCGAATTCACCCCTCCACTTT.

The chain couples TRBV5-4 to TRBJ1-1; unclear D gene. Germline values: CDR1 SGHNT, CDR2 YYREEE (reference sequence). Trimming pared 0 bases from V and 4 bases from J, leaving 7 bases between. This CDR3 has 13 residues. DNA for the CDR3: TGTGCCAGCAGCTTGGTCCCCATCACTGAAGCTTTCTTT. Protein product: CASSLVPITEAFF.

V usage is TRBV4-2 and J usage is TRBJ2-5; 9 bases line up with TRBD2. Germline lookup yields CDR1 LGHNA and CDR2 YNFKEQ. CDR3 size: 15 residues. V lost 0 bases to trimming and J lost 1 base; unmatched junction nucleotides: 0. The CDR3 nucleotides read TGTGCCAGCAGCCAAGAGCGGGGGGGCCAAGAGACCCAGTACTTC. Protein product: CASSQERGGQETQYF.

The chain uses TRBV4-2 and TRBJ1-1, with D possibly TRBD1 on 6 matching bases. The germline V gene has CDR1 LGHNA and CDR2 YNFKEQ. V was shortened by 0 bases and J by 0 bases, with 20 bases between the two germline ends. The CDR3 extends over 19 amino acids. This CDR3 reads CASSQDPSRGGKMNTEAFF. CDR3 bases: TGTGCCAGCAGCCAAGATCCTAGCAGGGGTGGGAAGATGAACACTGAAGCTTTCTTT.

J is TRBJ1-4 and V is TRBV6-1; D ambiguous. Germline V gene sequence: CDR1 MNHNS, CDR2 SASEGT. There are 15 residues in the CDR3. V was pared by 2 bases and J by 1 base, with 8 bases between. The CDR3 DNA is TGTGCCAGCAGTGAATTACGGGGAACTAATGAAAAACTGTTTTTT. It encodes CASSELRGTNEKLFF.

The count of this clone is one. The rearrangement joins TRBV5-1 to TRBJ2-2; the D gene is possibly TRBD2 (5 bases). Trimming left V 0 bases short and J 4 bases short, with 13 bases between. CDR3 length equals 16 residues. Germline V CDR1 and CDR2: SGHRS, YFSETQ. As DNA, the CDR3 is TGCGCCAGCAGCTTGGATCCTAGGAGGAGCACCGGGGAGCTGTTTTTT. Protein: CASSLDPRRSTGELFF.

The rearrangement uses TRBV9 and TRBJ2-2; D unclear. CDR3 length: 16 residues. V lost 1 base to trimming and J lost 0 bases, with 10 bases between them. The germline gives CDR1 SGDLS, CDR2 YYNGEE. This chain's CDR3 is CASSVISDPNTGELFF. CDR3 DNA sequence: TGTGCCAGCAGCGTAATCAGCGACCCGAACACCGGGGAGCTGTTTTTT. The full variable domain, completed using reference TRBV9 and TRBJ2-2, is DSGVTQTPKHLITATGQRVTLRCSPRSGDLSVYWYQQSLDQGLQFLIQYYNGEERAKGNILERFSAQQFPDLHSELNLSSLELGDSALYFCASSVISDPNTGELFFGEGSRLTVL.

The genes are TRBV6-6 and TRBJ2-7, with 7 bases that match TRBD2. V lost 6 bases to trimming and J lost 3 bases; unmatched junction nucleotides: 11. CDR3 size: 15 residues. Germline values: CDR1 MNHNY, CDR2 SVGAGI (reference sequence). The CDR3 DNA reads as TGTGCCAGCAGCTCGGGGGGAAGGGGTGTCTACGAGCAGTACTTC. This encodes CASSSGGRGVYEQYF.

This chain uses TRBV5-6 with TRBJ2-7, with 10 bases lining up with TRBD1. The CDR3 is 15 residues long. Germline values: CDR1 SGHDT, CDR2 YYEEEE. V shed 7 bases and J 4 bases; nucleotides not matched to a gene: 11. The CDR3 is CASHFSGQGVYEQYF. Here the CDR3 DNA reads TGTGCCAGCCACTTTAGCGGACAGGGGGTTTACGAGCAGTACTTC.

The chain is built from TRBV7-7 and TRBJ2-1; TRBD1 matches at 7 bases. CDR3 length equals 14 residues. The J segment lost 8 bases and the V segment lost 1 base, leaving 5 bases of the junction unmatched. Germline V gene data show CDR1 as SSHAT and CDR2 as FNYEAQ (reference sequence). The CDR3 DNA sequence: TGTGCCAGCAGCTTAGGGACAGGTGGTGATGAGCAGTTCTTC. Amino acids: CASSLGTGGDEQFF.

The V gene is TRBV7-9, the J gene TRBJ1-2, with TRBD1 identical over 9 bases. Germline loops: CDR1 SEHNR, CDR2 FQNEAQ (reference sequence). This CDR3 comprises 14 residues. The junction had 0 bases not matched to a gene; V was cut back by 0 bases and J by 4 bases. The CDR3 nucleotides read TGTGCCAGCAGCTTAGCGACAGGGGGCTATGGCTACACCTTC. Its translation: CASSLATGGYGYTF.

The CDR3 loop is CASSLRVAGTSTDTQYF. The CDR3 nucleotides are TGTGCCAGCAGCCTAAGAGTAGCGGGGACTAGCACAGATACGCAGTATTTT. The chain joins TRBV4-2 to TRBJ2-3; TRBD2 agrees at 8 bases. The V gene's germline CDR1 is LGHNA and CDR2 YNFKEQ. V was clipped by 4 bases and J by 0 bases; unmatched bases: 9. There are 17 residues in the CDR3.

In its sample, this clone was seen a few times. J is TRBJ2-3 and V is TRBV6-5, with 7 bases matching TRBD2. V trimming: 8 bases; J trimming: 5 bases; junction bases outside the gene matches: 7. The germline CDR1 and CDR2 sequences are MNHEY and SVGAGI. The CDR3 covers 13 residues. Written as DNA, the CDR3 is TGTGCCAGCGGGGGGAGGGGTCGAGATACGCAGTATTTT. Protein product: CASGGRGRDTQYF.

V is TRBV19 and J is TRBJ2-3; 7 nucleotides match TRBD1. The CDR3 is 16 amino acids. Germline V gene sequence: CDR1 LNHDA, CDR2 SQIVND (reference sequence). V lost 5 bases and J lost 3; bases outside the gene matches: 11. The CDR3 nucleotides are TGTGCCAGTAGTCTAAAGACAGGGCGGTGGACAGATACGCAGTATTTT. This codes for CASSLKTGRWTDTQYF.

This clone was seen once. The V and J genes are TRBV18 and TRBJ2-5; TRBD2 matches at 8 bases. This CDR3 has 14 amino acids. CDR1 and CDR2 (germline): KGHSH, LQKENI. The ends lost 4 bases at V and 4 bases at J; junction bases unmatched: 5. Here the CDR3 reads CASSRTGTRETQYF. The CDR3 coding sequence is TGTGCCAGCTCACGAACCGGGACTAGAGAGACCCAGTACTTC.

This chain connects TRBV18 to TRBJ1-2; 9 positions agree with TRBD1. The germline gives CDR1 KGHSH, CDR2 LQKENI. There are 14 residues in the CDR3. V was clipped by 4 bases and J by 3 bases; unmatched bases: 3. CDR3 residues: CASSQQGADYGYTF. Written as DNA, the CDR3 is TGTGCCAGCTCACAACAGGGGGCTGACTATGGCTACACCTTC.

A few counts support this clone. The CDR3 is CAISPTVNTGELFF. As DNA, the CDR3 is TGCGCCATCTCACCTACAGTGAACACCGGGGAGCTGTTTTTT. This chain joins TRBV4-1 and TRBJ2-2, with D unclear. Germline values: CDR1 MGHRA, CDR2 YSYEKL. V lost 10 bases and J lost 1, with 13 bases in between. The CDR3 extends over 14 amino acids.

DNA of the CDR3: TGTGCCAGCAGCGTAGGCCCGTCCCTCGGGAGGGGGAACAATGAGCAGTTCTTC. As protein: CASSVGPSLGRGNNEQFF. The chain joins TRBV9 to TRBJ2-1; 8 nucleotides agree with TRBD2. Trimming removed 0 bases from V and 5 bases from J; junction bases left unmatched: 13. Germline assignment: CDR1 SGDLS and CDR2 YYNGEE. The length of the CDR3 is 18 residues.

The rearrangement joins TRBV6-5 to TRBJ2-1; 7 nucleotides align to TRBD2. In germline, CDR1 is MNHEY, CDR2 SVGAGI. The CDR3 consists of 15 residues. Germline trimming cut 5 bases from V and 2 bases from J; bases unmatched to any gene: 6. CDR3 loop: CASSPRGRAYNEQFF. CDR3 DNA sequence: TGTGCCAGCAGTCCGCGGGGGAGAGCCTACAATGAGCAGTTCTTC.

This clone was recorded once. The rearrangement links TRBV19 to TRBJ2-2; D gene ambiguous. The CDR3 contains 18 residues. V gave up 4 bases and J gave up 10 bases, with 28 bases separating them. Germline V gene sequence: CDR1 LNHDA, CDR2 SQIVND (reference sequence). In nucleotides, the CDR3 is TGTGCCAGTAGTAATATGTTCGTCGCGGAAAGGCACATCCCGGAGCTGTTTTTT. Translation: CASSNMFVAERHIPELFF.

The rearrangement uses TRBV14 and TRBJ2-7, with no clear D. The ends were cut back, 2 bases at V and 3 bases at J, with 2 bases in the middle. This CDR3 is built from 11 residues. The germline gives CDR1 SGHDN, CDR2 FVKESK. Written as DNA, the CDR3 is TGTGCCAGCAGCCAACGCTACGAGCAGTACTTC. Its protein product is CASSQRYEQYF.

The chain combines TRBV19 with TRBJ2-2, with TRBD1 identical over 7 bases. The CDR3 has 14 residues. CDR1 is LNHDA and CDR2 is SQIVND in the germline V gene (reference sequence). V shed 10 bases, J shed 3 bases, and the junction held 8 bases outside the gene matches. CDR3 region: CATKTGPYTGELFF. The DNA for the CDR3 is TGTGCCACCAAGACAGGGCCCTACACCGGGGAGCTGTTTTTT.